These 20 T cell receptor beta chains share one sample of origin, sequenced in a study of T cells in Graves' hyperthyroidism and ophthalmopathy. From RNA transcripts, TCR beta CDR3 regions were amplified. HTBI primers drove first-round RT-PCR of the TCR CDR3. TCRdb redid the calling of the multiplex PCR reads with MiXCR, one entry per CDR3 protein. Altogether roughly 500,000 distinct CDR3 sequences are present, 15% to 20% being singletons, with the ten largest covering 25% to 30%. Sequencing used blood. These receptors originate from a woman under 40 with Graves' ophthalmopathy.

This clonotype was observed at least ten times. The CDR3 protein is CASKDPAYEQYF. As DNA, the CDR3 is TGTGCCAGCAAGGACCCAGCCTACGAGCAGTACTTC. The V and J genes are TRBV28 and TRBJ2-7; D is uncertain. Germline V gene lookup returns CDR1 MDHEN and CDR2 SYDVKM. This CDR3 is built from 12 residues. With 7 bases removed from V and 2 bases from J, the gap between germline ends came to 9 bases.

The V call is TRBV9, the J call TRBJ2-1; 7 nucleotides line up with TRBD1. V shed 4 bases and J 2 bases; nucleotides not matched to a gene: 6. Per the germline V gene, CDR1 is SGDLS and CDR2 is YYNGEE. The CDR3 has 15 amino acids. CDR3 sequence (DNA): TGTGCCAGCAGCTCCTCCGGGACAGCCTACAATGAGCAGTTCTTC. It specifies CASSSSGTAYNEQFF. The entire variable domain, with the rest obtained from reference TRBV9 and TRBJ2-1, is as follows: DSGVTQTPKHLITATGQRVTLRCSPRSGDLSVYWYQQSLDQGLQFLIQYYNGEERAKGNILERFSAQQFPDLHSELNLSSLELGDSALYFCASSSSGTAYNEQFFGPGTRLTVL.

This clonotype was observed a single time. The chain is built from TRBV20-1 and TRBJ2-7; D perhaps matches TRBD1 (5 bases). This CDR3 has 14 amino acids. Germline CDR1 is DFQATT and CDR2 is SNEGSKA (reference sequence). Trimming removed 2 bases from V and 0 bases from J, with 11 bases in between. Here the CDR3 reads CSARLRDSSYEQYF. The CDR3 DNA is TGCAGTGCTAGACTCCGAGACAGCTCCTACGAGCAGTACTTC.

The rearrangement links TRBV20-1 to TRBJ1-1; 8 bases line up with TRBD1. From germline, CDR1 is DFQATT and CDR2 SNEGSKA (reference sequence). This CDR3 has 15 amino acids. Trimming removed 6 bases from V and 4 bases from J; junction bases left unmatched: 13. The DNA of the CDR3 is TGCAGTGCCATGCCCGGACAGGGTGTAGGCACTGAAGCTTTCTTT. It encodes CSAMPGQGVGTEAFF.

V is TRBV12-3 or TRBV12-4 and J is TRBJ1-5, with 11 bases matching TRBD1. The CDR3 has 15 amino acids. V lost 2 bases to trimming and J lost 6 bases; unmatched junction nucleotides: 3. For the CDR3, the DNA is TGTGCCAGCAGTTTAAGGGACAGGGGGACTCAGCCCCAGCATTTT. Its translation: CASSLRDRGTQPQHF.

The chain is built from TRBV11-2 and TRBJ2-2; 7 bases align to TRBD2. After removal of 0 bases from V and 4 bases from J, the junction contained 11 bases not matched to a gene. The CDR3 is 18 residues long. CDR1 is SGHAT and CDR2 is FQNNGV in the germline V gene. As DNA, the CDR3 is TGTGCCAGCAGCTTAGATGGGTGGCGGGAGCGAGGCACCGGGGAGCTGTTTTTT. Translation gives CASSLDGWRERGTGELFF.

This clonotype was observed at least ten times. The V gene is TRBV27, the J gene TRBJ2-1; TRBD2 matches at 13 bases. CDR1 and CDR2 from the germline V gene are MNHEY and SMNVEV (reference sequence). The CDR3 totals 13 residues. V was pared by 8 bases and J by 7 bases, with 2 bases of the junction left unmatched. The CDR3 region has the DNA TGTGCCAGCGGACTAGCGGGAGAGAATGAGCAGTTCTTC. This encodes CASGLAGENEQFF.

This clonotype was seen only a few times. A junction boundary mismatches the germline segment, possibly from a read error. This chain links TRBV6-1 with TRBJ1-1; 8 bases fit TRBD1. The CDR3 loop spans 14 amino acids. Germline V CDR1 and CDR2: MNHNS, SASEGT. The CDR3 coding sequence is TGTGCCAGCAGTGGGGACAGGCTGAACACTGAAGCTCTCTTT. It specifies CASSGDRLNTEALF.

This clonotype was seen repeatedly, ten times or more. The genes are TRBV2 and TRBJ2-2; D gene ambiguous. V lost 8 bases and J 2 bases, leaving 15 bases between the germline ends. The CDR3 has 15 amino acids. The germline CDR1 and CDR2 sequences are SNHLY and FYNNEI. The CDR3 reads CASAASDRNTGELFF. CDR3 bases: TGTGCCAGCGCCGCTTCGGACCGTAACACCGGGGAGCTGTTTTTT.

In the case of this clonotype: One base away lies a much larger clone, so this may be a sequencing read error. CDR3 sequence: CARHSGASVNTGELFF. CDR3 DNA sequence: TGCGCCAGACACTCAGGGGCTAGCGTAAACACCGGGGAGCTGTTTTTT. The gene calls are TRBV5-1 and TRBJ2-2; D may match TRBD1 or TRBD2 (6 bases each). The CDR3 extends over 16 amino acids. Per the germline V gene, CDR1 is SGHRS and CDR2 is YFSETQ. V was shortened by 8 bases and J by 2 bases, with 19 bases between the two germline ends. Full variable domain (remainder filled in from reference TRBV5-1 and TRBJ2-2): KAGVTQTPRYLIKTRGQQVTLSCSPISGHRSVSWYQQTPGQGLQFLFEYFSETQRNKGNFPGRFSGRQFSNSRSEMNVSTLELGDSALYLCARHSGASVNTGELFFGEGSRLTVL.

This clonotype came up many times. This CDR3 reads CASSFHRARSPLHF. The DNA of the CDR3 is TGTGCCAGCAGTTTCCACCGGGCACGGTCACCCCTCCACTTT. V and J are TRBV12-3 or TRBV12-4 and TRBJ1-6, with D unresolved. The V end lost 3 bases, the J end lost 10 bases, and 13 bases lay between the germline ends. The CDR3 loop spans 14 amino acids.

The J gene is TRBJ2-3, the V gene TRBV28; maybe TRBD2 (6 bases). Germline V gene lookup returns CDR1 MDHEN and CDR2 SYDVKM. The CDR3 loop spans 15 amino acids. V was cut by 8 bases and J by 6 bases, with 21 bases left in between. CDR3 DNA: TGTGCCAGCCGGAGACGGGAGCGGGCCCCTGATACGCAGTATTTT. The encoded protein is CASRRRERAPDTQYF. The full variable domain, rest sourced from reference TRBV28 and TRBJ2-3, is DVKVTQSSRYLVKRTGEKVFLECVQDMDHENMFWYRQDPGLGLRLIYFSYDVKMKEKGDIPEGYSVSREKKERFSLILESASTNQTSMYLCASRRRERAPDTQYFGPGTRLTVL.

This clonotype was recorded a few times. This chain joins TRBV10-3 and TRBJ2-2; tentative D call: TRBD2 (6 bases). Germline CDR1 and CDR2: ENHRY and SYGVKD. This CDR3 region has 14 residues. V lost 11 bases, J lost 3 bases, and 16 bases lay in between. CDR3 protein: CAVDSGTHTGELFF. For the CDR3, the DNA is TGTGCCGTCGACTCCGGGACTCACACCGGGGAGCTGTTTTTT.

This clonotype was seen more than once but under ten times. The chain joins TRBV19 to TRBJ2-3; 9 nucleotides agree with TRBD1. Looked up from germline, CDR1 is LNHDA and CDR2 is SQIVND (reference sequence). There are 15 residues in the CDR3. With V trimmed by 1 base and J by 5 bases, 4 bases remained unmatched. The CDR3 sequence: CASSIGTGDGDTQYF. The CDR3 DNA follows: TGTGCCAGTAGTATAGGGACAGGGGACGGAGATACGCAGTATTTT. Supplemented by reference TRBV19 and TRBJ2-3, the full variable domain reads DGGITQSPKYLFRKEGQNVTLSCEQNLNHDAMYWYRQDPGQGLRLIYYSQIVNDFQKGDIAEGYSVSREKKESFPLTVTSAQKNPTAFYLCASSIGTGDGDTQYFGPGTRLTVL.

The table lists this clonotype with a few counts. V gene TRBV18 combines with J gene TRBJ2-4; 9 bases line up with TRBD1. The CDR3 runs to 16 residues. J was trimmed by 0 bases and V by 3 bases; bases with no gene match: 3. Looked up from germline, CDR1 is KGHSH and CDR2 is LQKENI. In DNA, the CDR3 is TGTGCCAGCTCACCGACAGGGGGAGTAGCCAAAAACATTCAGTACTTC. It codes for CASSPTGGVAKNIQYF. The variable domain in full, completed from reference TRBV18 and TRBJ2-4, reads NAGVMQNPRHLVRRRGQEARLRCSPMKGHSHVYWYRQLPEEGLKFMVYLQKENIIDESGMPKERFSAEFPKEGPSILRIQQVVRGDSAAYFCASSPTGGVAKNIQYFGAGTRLSVL.

This clonotype has at least ten counts. V and J are TRBV12-3 or TRBV12-4 and TRBJ1-5, with 8 positions matching TRBD1. CDR3 length equals 15 residues. V trimming: 5 bases; J trimming: 2 bases; junction bases outside the gene matches: 5. DNA of the CDR3: TGTGCCAGCAGTCGAACAGGGGGGGGCAATCAGCCCCAGCATTTT. Amino acid sequence: CASSRTGGGNQPQHF.

About this clonotype: A much larger clone differs by one base, so this may be a read error. This chain uses TRBV30 with TRBJ1-2; unclear D gene. Per the germline V gene, CDR1 is GTSNPN and CDR2 is SVGIG (reference sequence). V lost 5 bases to trimming and J lost 8 bases, with 15 bases between them. The length of the CDR3 is 12 residues. CDR3 residues: CAWGVGPGGYTF. CDR3 in DNA: TGTGCCTGGGGCGTAGGACCCGGCGGCTACACCTTC.

The rearrangement joins TRBV20-1 to TRBJ2-2; TRBD1 is a possible D gene (5 bases). CDR3 length: 14 residues. Germline V gene lookup returns CDR1 DFQATT and CDR2 SNEGSKA (reference sequence). V was pared by 7 bases and J by 4 bases, with 16 bases between. The CDR3 loop reads CSVEGVRGTGELFF. CDR3 sequence (DNA): TGCAGTGTGGAAGGGGTGAGAGGCACCGGGGAGCTGTTTTTT.

The chain uses TRBV24-1 and TRBJ2-1, with TRBD2 matching 10 bases. Germline CDR1 reads KGHDR; CDR2 reads SFDVKD. J was trimmed by 15 bases and V by 3 bases; bases with no gene match: 10. The CDR3 is 14 amino acids. This CDR3 reads CATSDPLAGEGRFF. The CDR3 coding sequence is TGTGCCACCAGTGATCCCCTAGCGGGAGAGGGGCGGTTCTTC.

This clonotype was counted between two and nine times. The CDR3 sequence: CASSPLIQNQETQYF. The CDR3 DNA sequence: TGTGCCAGCTCACCACTCATACAGAACCAAGAGACCCAGTACTTC. The J gene is TRBJ2-5, the V gene TRBV18, with D hard to call. This CDR3 has 15 residues. Per the germline V gene, CDR1 is KGHSH and CDR2 is LQKENI. Between the trimmed V and J ends, which lost 1 base and 0 bases, there was a span of 9 bases. Full variable domain (outside the CDR3, taken from reference TRBV18 and TRBJ2-5): NAGVMQNPRHLVRRRGQEARLRCSPMKGHSHVYWYRQLPEEGLKFMVYLQKENIIDESGMPKERFSAEFPKEGPSILRIQQVVRGDSAAYFCASSPLIQNQETQYFGPGTRLLVL.